These T cell receptor beta chains were read from a single sample in a study of OX40 agonist ivuxolimab in advanced cancers. Clones were read by immunoSEQ multiplex PCR, and TCRdb kept only the in-frame ones, dropping some. There are around 74,000 clones in the sample; roughly 88% occur only once, and around 5.5% lies in the top ten. The starting material was CD4+ or CD8+ T cells sorted from blood, obtained in a trial of the OX40 agonist ivuxolimab. The source is an adult with an advanced solid tumor such as melanoma, head and neck, liver or kidney cancer. The conserved cysteine and the conserved F or W are not part of the CDR3 here.

j_call	v_call	cdr3_aa
TRBJ2-1	TRBV30	ASDGSSYNEQF
TRBJ1-2	TRBV5-1	ASSLQGANYGYT
TRBJ1-2	TRBV10-2	ASSGEGMYGYT
TRBJ2-1	TRBV15	ATSRSRTPNEQF
TRBJ2-3	TRBV10-3	AISESGSVGTDTQY
TRBJ2-5	TRBV6-1	ASSELAGGQETQY
TRBJ2-1	TRBV19	ASSIERGLEF
TRBJ1-2	TRBV5-1	ASSLVIPGAGNYGYT
TRBJ2-7	TRBV7-8	ASSSRVLYEQY
TRBJ1-6	TRBV18	ASSPDFDSGYNSPLH
TRBJ1-3	TRBV7-6	ASSSTRTGGGNTIY
TRBJ1-1	TRBV4-3	ASSQEIGYSTEAF
TRBJ1-2	TRBV29-1	SVDIITGPNYGYT
TRBJ1-2	TRBV28	ASTQPGGADGYT
TRBJ2-2	TRBV30	AWKGWDGNTGELF
TRBJ1-4	TRBV30	AWGPGQANEKLF
TRBJ2-3	TRBV27	ASSRRLATTSTDTQY
TRBJ1-4	TRBV5-1	ASSFEGDRGREKLF
TRBJ2-7	TRBV5-1	ASSLTPTSGYEQY
TRBJ1-1	TRBV11-1	ASSLARRTGITEAF
TRBJ1-2	TRBV5-6	ASSLGNEALNYGYT
TRBJ2-1	TRBV5-6	ASSLEGSRSSYNEQF
TRBJ2-7	TRBV15	ATSRVTGGDGYEQY
TRBJ1-1	TRBV30	AWKLRGVGSEAF
TRBJ2-6	TRBV15	ATSSGWGQFNVLT
TRBJ2-7	TRBV5-5	ASSISGQGYEQY
TRBJ1-2	TRBV9	ASSVAVIAYGYT
TRBJ2-1	TRBV7-2	ASSPGGASYNEQF
TRBJ2-7	TRBV7-2	ASSRPGRSSYEQY
TRBJ2-2	TRBV27	ASSTPTSGYLPTGELF
TRBJ1-1	TRBV6-1	ASTEQGGKTEAF
TRBJ2-5	TRBV7-3	ASSLSTGVQETQY
.	TRBV27	ASSLGLTYEQY
TRBJ1-2	TRBV5-6	ASSLPGQGAAGYT
TRBJ2-3	TRBV7-9	ASSYRLGASGRTDTQY
TRBJ1-6	TRBV5-1	ASSLEGAGSPLH
TRBJ1-6	TRBV6-1	ASSRDYNSPLH
TRBJ1-2	TRBV12-5	ASGLPPGQGNYGYT
TRBJ2-2	TRBV7-8	ASSRARAANTGELF
TRBJ2-7	TRBV7-9	ASSSRASGGPPTYEQY
TRBJ2-7	TRBV14	ASSQGTGGTYEQY
TRBJ1-4	TRBV29-1	SVSQGASEKLF
TRBJ1-1	TRBV11-2	ASSLTQNTEAF
TRBJ2-1	TRBV19	ASSIPLLASLHNEQF
TRBJ2-2	TRBV9	ASSGTANTGELF
TRBJ1-2	TRBV2	AEGGNYGYT
TRBJ1-5	TRBV2	ASSEALPPLQH
TRBJ2-1	TRBV7-9	ASSNRDTDNEQF
TRBJ2-3	TRBV5-1	ASSFGLAGGDTQY
TRBJ2-1	TRBV10-1	ASSTAGVGNNEQF
TRBJ2-7	TRBV6-6	ASRKQSSYEQY
TRBJ2-3	TRBV20-1	TPTNTDTQY